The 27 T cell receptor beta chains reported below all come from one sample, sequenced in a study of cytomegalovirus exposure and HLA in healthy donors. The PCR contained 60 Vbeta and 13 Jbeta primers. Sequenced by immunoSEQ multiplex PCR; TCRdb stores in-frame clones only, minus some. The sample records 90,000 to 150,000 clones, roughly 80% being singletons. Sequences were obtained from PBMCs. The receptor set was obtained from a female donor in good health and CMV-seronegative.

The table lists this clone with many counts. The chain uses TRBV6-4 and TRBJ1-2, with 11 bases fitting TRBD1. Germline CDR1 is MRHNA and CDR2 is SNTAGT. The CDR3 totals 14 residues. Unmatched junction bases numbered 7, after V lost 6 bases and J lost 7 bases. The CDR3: CASRPGQGVGGYTF. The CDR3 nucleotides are TGTGCCAGCAGACCGGGACAGGGGGTTGGTGGCTACACCTTC.

CDR3: CASSDEGSNEQYF. CDR3 DNA sequence: TGTGCCAGCAGTGATGAAGGGAGCAACGAGCAGTACTTC. The chain has TRBV2 and TRBJ2-7; weak D call: TRBD2 (5 bases). Germline assignment: CDR1 SNHLY and CDR2 FYNNEI. There are 13 residues in the CDR3. V gave up 3 bases and J gave up 5 bases, with 11 bases separating them.

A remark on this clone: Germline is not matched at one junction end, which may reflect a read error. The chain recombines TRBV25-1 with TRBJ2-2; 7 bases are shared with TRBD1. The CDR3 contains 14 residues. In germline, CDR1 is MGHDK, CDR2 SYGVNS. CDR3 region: CASSGRGNAGELFF. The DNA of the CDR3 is TGTGCCAGCAGTGGCAGGGGGAACGCCGGGGAGCTGTTTTTT.

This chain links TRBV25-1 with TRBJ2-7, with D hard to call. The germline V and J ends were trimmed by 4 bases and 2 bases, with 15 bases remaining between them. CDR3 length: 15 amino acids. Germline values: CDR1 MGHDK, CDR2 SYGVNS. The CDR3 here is CASSGPRPITYEQYF. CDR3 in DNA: TGTGCCAGCAGTGGACCCAGGCCGATCACCTACGAGCAGTACTTC.

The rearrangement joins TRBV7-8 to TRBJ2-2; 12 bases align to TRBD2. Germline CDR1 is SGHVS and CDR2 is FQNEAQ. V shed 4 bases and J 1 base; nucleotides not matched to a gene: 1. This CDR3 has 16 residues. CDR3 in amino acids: CASSSGLAGNTGELFF. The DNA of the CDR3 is TGTGCCAGCAGCTCGGGACTAGCGGGGAACACCGGGGAGCTGTTTTTT.

The CDR3 DNA reads as TGTGCCAGCTCACCGCTTATCGAGCGGGCAGATACGCAGTATTTT. Translated, it gives CASSPLIERADTQYF. The chain couples TRBV18 to TRBJ2-3, with a tentative D call TRBD2 (6 bases). The V gene lost 3 bases and the J gene lost 4 bases, with 14 bases spanning the gap. The CDR3 consists of 15 residues. Per the germline V gene, CDR1 is KGHSH and CDR2 is LQKENI. The variable domain in full, completed from reference TRBV18 and TRBJ2-3, reads NAGVMQNPRHLVRRRGQEARLRCSPMKGHSHVYWYRQLPEEGLKFMVYLQKENIIDESGMPKERFSAEFPKEGPSILRIQQVVRGDSAAYFCASSPLIERADTQYFGPGTRLTVL.

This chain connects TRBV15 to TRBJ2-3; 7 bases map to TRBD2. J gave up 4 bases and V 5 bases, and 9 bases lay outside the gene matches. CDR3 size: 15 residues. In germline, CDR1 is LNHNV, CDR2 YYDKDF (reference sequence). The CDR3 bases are TGTGCCACCAGCCAGCCGGGCGGGGGTGCAGATACGCAGTATTTT. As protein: CATSQPGGGADTQYF.

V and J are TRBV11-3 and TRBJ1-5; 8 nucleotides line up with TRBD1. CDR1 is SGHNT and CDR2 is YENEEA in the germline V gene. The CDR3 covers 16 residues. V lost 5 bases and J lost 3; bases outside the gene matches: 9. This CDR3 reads CASSPRSTGDNQPQHF. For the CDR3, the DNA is TGTGCCAGCAGCCCTAGGTCGACAGGGGACAATCAGCCCCAGCATTTT.

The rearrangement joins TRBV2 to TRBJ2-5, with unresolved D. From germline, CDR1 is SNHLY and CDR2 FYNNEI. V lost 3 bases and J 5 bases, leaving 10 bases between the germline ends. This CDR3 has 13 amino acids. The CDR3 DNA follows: TGTGCCAGCAGTGAGGGCAGATTGGAGACCCAGTACTTC. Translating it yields CASSEGRLETQYF.

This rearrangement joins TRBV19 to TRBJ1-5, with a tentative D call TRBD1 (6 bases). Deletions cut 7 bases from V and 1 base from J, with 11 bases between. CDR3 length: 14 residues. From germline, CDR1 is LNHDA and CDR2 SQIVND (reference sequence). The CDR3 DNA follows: TGTGCCAGTACCATGGGGGCCAGCAATCAGCCCCAGCATTTT. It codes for CASTMGASNQPQHF.

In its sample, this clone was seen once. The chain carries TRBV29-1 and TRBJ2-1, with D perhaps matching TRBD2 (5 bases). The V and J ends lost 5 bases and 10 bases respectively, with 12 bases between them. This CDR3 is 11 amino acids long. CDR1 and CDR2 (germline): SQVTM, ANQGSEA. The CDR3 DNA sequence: TGCAGCGTTAGAGACTCGGGGGAGCAGTTCTTC. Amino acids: CSVRDSGEQFF.

This CDR3 reads CASSSQEGDYGYTF. For the CDR3, the DNA is TGTGCCAGCAGTTCACAGGAAGGGGACTATGGCTACACCTTC. The chain joins TRBV27 to TRBJ1-2, with a weak D call TRBD1 (5 bases). Per the germline V gene, CDR1 is MNHEY and CDR2 is SMNVEV (reference sequence). V lost 4 bases to trimming and J lost 3 bases, with 12 bases between them. The CDR3 runs 14 residues.

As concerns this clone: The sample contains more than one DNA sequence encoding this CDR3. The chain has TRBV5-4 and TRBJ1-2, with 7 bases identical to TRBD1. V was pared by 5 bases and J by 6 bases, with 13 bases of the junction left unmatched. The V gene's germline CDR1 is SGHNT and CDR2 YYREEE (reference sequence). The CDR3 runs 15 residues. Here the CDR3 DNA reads TGTGCCAGCAGACACGACGTTCAGGGGGAAAATGGCTACACCTTC. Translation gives CASRHDVQGENGYTF.

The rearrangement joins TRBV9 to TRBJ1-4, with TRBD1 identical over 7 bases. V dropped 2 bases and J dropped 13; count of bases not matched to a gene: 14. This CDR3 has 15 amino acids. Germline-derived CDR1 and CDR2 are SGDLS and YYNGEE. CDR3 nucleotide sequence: TGTGCCAGCAGCGTTTCGGGAGGGGGCACCGGAGGACTGTTTTTT. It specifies CASSVSGGGTGGLFF.

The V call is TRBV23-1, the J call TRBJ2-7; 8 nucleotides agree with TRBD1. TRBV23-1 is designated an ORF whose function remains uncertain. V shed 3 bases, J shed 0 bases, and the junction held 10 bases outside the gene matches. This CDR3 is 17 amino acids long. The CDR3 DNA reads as TGCGCCAGCAGTCATCTCCTCTCCGGGACAGGCTCCTACGAGCAGTACTTC. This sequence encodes CASSHLLSGTGSYEQYF.

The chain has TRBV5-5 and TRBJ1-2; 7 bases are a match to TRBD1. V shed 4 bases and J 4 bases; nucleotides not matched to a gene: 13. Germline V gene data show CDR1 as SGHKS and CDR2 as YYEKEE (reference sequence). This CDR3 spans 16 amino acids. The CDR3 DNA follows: TGTGCCAGCAGCATGGGTACGCGAGGGGGCGCCTATGGCTACACCTTC. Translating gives CASSMGTRGGAYGYTF.

In DNA, the CDR3 is TGTGCCAGCAGCTCCGGGACAGGGAACTACGAGCAGTACTTC. Translation gives CASSSGTGNYEQYF. The rearrangement links TRBV11-2 to TRBJ2-7; 9 bases line up with TRBD1. Germline-derived CDR1 and CDR2 are SGHAT and FQNNGV. V lost 4 bases and J lost 3; bases outside the gene matches: 4. The CDR3 covers 14 residues.

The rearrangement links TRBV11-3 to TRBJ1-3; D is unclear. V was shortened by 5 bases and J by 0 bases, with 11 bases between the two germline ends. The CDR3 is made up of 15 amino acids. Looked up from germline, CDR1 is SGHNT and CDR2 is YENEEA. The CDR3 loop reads CASSRDGASGNTIYF. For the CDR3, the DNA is TGTGCCAGCAGCAGAGACGGAGCCTCTGGAAACACCATATATTTT.

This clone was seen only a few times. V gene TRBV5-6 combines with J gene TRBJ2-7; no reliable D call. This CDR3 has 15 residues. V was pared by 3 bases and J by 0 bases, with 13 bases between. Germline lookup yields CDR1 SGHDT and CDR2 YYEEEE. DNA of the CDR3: TGTGCCAGCAGCTCCTCTATTGTACGCTCCTACGAGCAGTACTTC. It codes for CASSSSIVRSYEQYF.

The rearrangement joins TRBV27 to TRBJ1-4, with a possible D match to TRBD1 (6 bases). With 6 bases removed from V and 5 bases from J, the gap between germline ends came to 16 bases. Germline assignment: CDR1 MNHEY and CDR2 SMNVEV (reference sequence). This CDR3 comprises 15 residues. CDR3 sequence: CASRNIRGLNEKLFF. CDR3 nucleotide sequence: TGTGCCAGCAGAAATATCAGGGGACTAAATGAAAAACTGTTTTTT.

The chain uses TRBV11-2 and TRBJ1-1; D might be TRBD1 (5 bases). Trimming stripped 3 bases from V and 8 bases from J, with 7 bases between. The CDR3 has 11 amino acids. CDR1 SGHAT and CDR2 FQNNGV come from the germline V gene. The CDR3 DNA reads TGTGCCAGCAGCTTCCGACAGGAAGCTTTCTTT. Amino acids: CASSFRQEAFF.

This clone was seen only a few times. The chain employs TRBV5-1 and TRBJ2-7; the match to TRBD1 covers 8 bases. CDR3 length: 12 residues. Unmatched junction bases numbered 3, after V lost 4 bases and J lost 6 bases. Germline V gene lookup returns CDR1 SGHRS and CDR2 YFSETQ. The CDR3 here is CASSHDRGEQYF. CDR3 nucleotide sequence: TGCGCCAGCAGCCACGACAGGGGCGAGCAGTACTTC.

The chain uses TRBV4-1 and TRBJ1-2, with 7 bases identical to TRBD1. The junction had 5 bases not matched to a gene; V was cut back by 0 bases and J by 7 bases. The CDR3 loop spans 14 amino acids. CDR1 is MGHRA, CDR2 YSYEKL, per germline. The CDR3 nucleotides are TGCGCCAGCAGCCAAGATCCAGGGGGAGTTGGCTACACCTTC. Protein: CASSQDPGGVGYTF.

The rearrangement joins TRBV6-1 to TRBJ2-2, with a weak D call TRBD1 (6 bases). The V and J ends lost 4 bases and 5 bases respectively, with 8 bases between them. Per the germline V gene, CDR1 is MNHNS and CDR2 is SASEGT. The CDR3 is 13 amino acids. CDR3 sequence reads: CASSATGTGELFF. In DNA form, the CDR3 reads TGTGCCAGCAGTGCAACAGGGACCGGGGAGCTGTTTTTT.

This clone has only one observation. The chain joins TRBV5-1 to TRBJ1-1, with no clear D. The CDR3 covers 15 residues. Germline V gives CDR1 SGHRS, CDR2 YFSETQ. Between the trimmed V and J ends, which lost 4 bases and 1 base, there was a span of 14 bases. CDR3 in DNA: TGCGCCAGCAGCAAAGCGGACGGAACGAACACTGAAGCTTTCTTT. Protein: CASSKADGTNTEAFF.

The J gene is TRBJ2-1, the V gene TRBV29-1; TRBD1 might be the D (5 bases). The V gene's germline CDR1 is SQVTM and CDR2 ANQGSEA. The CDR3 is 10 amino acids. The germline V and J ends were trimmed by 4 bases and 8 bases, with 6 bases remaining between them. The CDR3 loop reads CSVAGYEQFF. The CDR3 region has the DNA TGCAGCGTTGCAGGGTATGAGCAGTTCTTC.

DNA for the CDR3: TGTGCCAGCGGCGGCGGGGGGGCCGCCTACAATGAGCAGTTCTTC. The encoded protein is CASGGGGAAYNEQFF. The V gene is TRBV13, the J gene TRBJ2-1; 9 nucleotides align to TRBD2. CDR3 length equals 15 residues. Per germline, CDR1 PRHDT and CDR2 FYEKMQ (reference sequence). Trimming removed 8 bases from V and 2 bases from J; junction bases left unmatched: 7.